The source of this T cell receptor (beta chain) is a study of control samples from healthy donors and cancer patients. Method: immunoSEQ multiplex PCR; TCRdb's copy keeps in-frame clones and lacks some. Of around 250,000 clones listed, roughly 82% were seen once; the top ten hold 13%. V was pared by 6 bases and J by 2 bases, with 10 bases between. This CDR3 region has 14 residues. The germline CDR1 and CDR2 sequences are MNHEY and SMNVEV (reference sequence). The chain joins TRBV27 to TRBJ1-4; weak D call: TRBD1 (5 bases). Material: PBMCs. The sequence came from a woman aged 60 to 75 with lung cancer. The chain's CDR3 is CASSAGPTNEKLFF. The CDR3 DNA is TGTGCCAGCAGCGCAGGGCCCACTAATGAAAAACTGTTTTTT.